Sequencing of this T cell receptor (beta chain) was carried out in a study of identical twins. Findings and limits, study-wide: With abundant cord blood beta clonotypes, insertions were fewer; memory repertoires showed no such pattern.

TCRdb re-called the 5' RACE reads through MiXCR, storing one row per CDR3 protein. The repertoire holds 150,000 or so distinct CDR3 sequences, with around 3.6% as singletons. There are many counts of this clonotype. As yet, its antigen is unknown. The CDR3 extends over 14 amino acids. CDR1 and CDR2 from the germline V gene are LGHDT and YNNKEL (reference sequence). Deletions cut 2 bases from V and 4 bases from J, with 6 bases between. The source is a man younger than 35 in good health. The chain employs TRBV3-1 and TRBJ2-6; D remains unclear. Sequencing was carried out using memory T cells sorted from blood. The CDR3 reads CASSQNPGANVLTF. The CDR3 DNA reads TGTGCCAGCAGCCAAAACCCCGGGGCCAACGTCCTGACTTTC.